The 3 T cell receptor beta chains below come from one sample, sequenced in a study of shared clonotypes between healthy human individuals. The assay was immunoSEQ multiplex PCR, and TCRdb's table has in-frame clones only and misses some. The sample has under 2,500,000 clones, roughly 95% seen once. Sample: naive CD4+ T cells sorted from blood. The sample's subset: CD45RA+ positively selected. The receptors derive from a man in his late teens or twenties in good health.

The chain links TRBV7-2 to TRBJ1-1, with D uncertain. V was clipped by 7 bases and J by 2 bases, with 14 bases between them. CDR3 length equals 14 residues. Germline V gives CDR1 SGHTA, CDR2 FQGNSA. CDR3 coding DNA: TGTGCCAGCAAGGGAGGACGGACTAACACTGAAGCTTTCTTT. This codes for CASKGGRTNTEAFF.

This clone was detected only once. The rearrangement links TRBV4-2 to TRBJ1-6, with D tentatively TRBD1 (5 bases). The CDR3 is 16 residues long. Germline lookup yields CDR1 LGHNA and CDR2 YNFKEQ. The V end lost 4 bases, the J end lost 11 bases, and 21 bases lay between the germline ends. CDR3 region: CASSPQITSGGPPLHF. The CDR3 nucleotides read TGTGCCAGCAGCCCACAAATCACCTCTGGGGGTCCACCCCTCCACTTT.

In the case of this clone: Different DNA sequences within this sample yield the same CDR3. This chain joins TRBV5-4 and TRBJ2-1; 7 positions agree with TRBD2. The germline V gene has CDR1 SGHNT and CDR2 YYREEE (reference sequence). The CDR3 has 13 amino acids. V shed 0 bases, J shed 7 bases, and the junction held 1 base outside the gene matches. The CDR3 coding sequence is TGTGCCAGCAGCTTGGTACTAGCGAATGAGCAGTTCTTC. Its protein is CASSLVLANEQFF. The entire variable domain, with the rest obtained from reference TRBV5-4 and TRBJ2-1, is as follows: ETGVTQSPTHLIKTRGQQVTLRCSSQSGHNTVSWYQQALGQGPQFIFQYYREEENGRGNFPPRFSGLQFPNYSSELNVNALELDDSALYLCASSLVLANEQFFGPGTRLTVL.